What follows are 15 T cell receptor beta chains derived from one specimen sequenced in a study of shared clonotypes between healthy human individuals. Method: immunoSEQ multiplex PCR; TCRdb's copy keeps in-frame clones and lacks some. The sample carries a few hundred thousand clones, 65% to 80% recorded once. Input material: PBMCs. These receptors originate from a woman aged 40 to 55 in good health. Some clones in this sample may be carry-over from other donors' samples.

The chain recombines TRBV5-1 with TRBJ1-2; maybe TRBD1 (5 bases). The CDR3 is 13 amino acids. The V and J ends lost 3 bases and 0 bases respectively, with 6 bases between them. Germline V CDR1 and CDR2: SGHRS, YFSETQ. The DNA for the CDR3 is TGCGCCAGCAGCTCGACAGCTAACTATGGCTACACCTTC. Translating gives CASSSTANYGYTF. Full variable domain (outside the CDR3, taken from reference TRBV5-1 and TRBJ1-2): KAGVTQTPRYLIKTRGQQVTLSCSPISGHRSVSWYQQTPGQGLQFLFEYFSETQRNKGNFPGRFSGRQFSNSRSEMNVSTLELGDSALYLCASSSTANYGYTFGSGTRLTVV.

V gene TRBV18 combines with J gene TRBJ1-2; TRBD1 matches 7 bases. V lost 5 bases and J lost 6; bases outside the gene matches: 15. This CDR3 has 16 amino acids. Germline assignment: CDR1 KGHSH and CDR2 LQKENI. The chain's CDR3 is CASSSNTKDREDGYTF. The CDR3 coding sequence is TGTGCCAGCTCATCCAACACAAAAGACAGGGAGGATGGCTACACCTTC.

V and J are TRBV5-1 and TRBJ2-3, with 12 bases identical to TRBD2. The germline CDR1 and CDR2 sequences are SGHRS and YFSETQ. The ends lost 0 bases at V and 3 bases at J; junction bases unmatched: 5. This CDR3 comprises 17 residues. This CDR3 reads CASSLAGLAGGTDTQYF. The CDR3 bases are TGCGCCAGCAGCTTGGCGGGGCTAGCGGGAGGGACAGATACGCAGTATTTT.

The rearrangement uses TRBV9 and TRBJ1-3, with unresolved D. This CDR3 region has 14 residues. Germline CDR1 SGDLS, CDR2 YYNGEE. With 3 bases removed from V and 5 bases from J, the gap between germline ends came to 12 bases. The CDR3 region is CASSADAVRNTIYF. CDR3 nucleotides: TGTGCCAGCAGCGCAGACGCCGTTCGAAACACCATATATTTT.

The chain links TRBV7-9 to TRBJ2-5, with no clear D. With 3 bases removed from V and 3 bases from J, the gap between germline ends came to 8 bases. The CDR3 runs 13 residues. Germline CDR1 and CDR2: SEHNR and FQNEAQ (reference sequence). The CDR3 coding sequence is TGTGCCAGCAGCTTTCTAGGAGAAGAGACCCAGTACTTC. Its protein product is CASSFLGEETQYF.

In this sample, this clone turned up many times. This sequence joins TRBV5-4 and TRBJ2-1; possibly TRBD1 or TRBD2 for D (6 bases each). In germline, CDR1 is SGHNT, CDR2 YYREEE (reference sequence). The CDR3 has 15 residues. V was clipped by 4 bases and J by 6 bases, with 17 bases between them. Here the CDR3 DNA reads TGTGCCAGCAGCAAGATCGGTGGAGGGGGCAATGAGCAGTTCTTC. This codes for CASSKIGGGGNEQFF.

V usage is TRBV7-9 and J usage is TRBJ1-5; D is uncertain. Trimming took off 5 bases at V and 5 bases at J, with 10 bases between the two ends. The CDR3 length is 13 residues. CDR1 is SEHNR and CDR2 is FQNEAQ in the germline V gene (reference sequence). CDR3 sequence reads: CASSPDGHQPQHF. The CDR3 DNA is TGTGCCAGCAGCCCGGACGGTCATCAGCCCCAGCATTTT.

This chain links TRBV10-3 with TRBJ2-3, with no clear D. CDR3 length: 11 amino acids. Deletions cut 4 bases from V and 5 bases from J, with 4 bases between. Germline V lookup: CDR1 ENHRY, CDR2 SYGVKD. CDR3 sequence reads: CAISAGDTQYF. For the CDR3, the DNA is TGTGCCATCAGTGCTGGAGATACGCAGTATTTT.

The rearrangement uses TRBV2 and TRBJ2-3, with D maybe TRBD2 (6 bases). The CDR3 runs 14 residues. The germline gives CDR1 SNHLY, CDR2 FYNNEI. Trimming removed 2 bases from V and 5 bases from J, with 11 bases in between. The chain's CDR3 is CASSEWGVGDTQYF. In DNA form, the CDR3 reads TGTGCCAGCAGTGAATGGGGGGTGGGAGATACGCAGTATTTT.

Only a few counts were recorded for this clone. This chain links TRBV4-3 with TRBJ2-2; D is ambiguous. Looked up from germline, CDR1 is LGHNA and CDR2 is YSLEER. This CDR3 is built from 14 residues. V shed 2 bases and J shed 2 bases, with 6 bases lying between them. The CDR3 DNA is TGCGCCAGCAGCCAATCGACTAACACCGGGGAGCTGTTTTTT. Encoded protein: CASSQSTNTGELFF.

This sequence joins TRBV7-9 and TRBJ2-5; 9 bases are shared with TRBD2. The germline gives CDR1 SEHNR, CDR2 FQNEAQ (reference sequence). With 3 bases clipped from V and 2 bases from J, the junction kept 4 bases outside the gene matches. The CDR3 spans 15 residues. In nucleotides, the CDR3 is TGTGCCAGCAGCTTTACGGGACTAGCACAAGAGACCCAGTACTTC. Translating gives CASSFTGLAQETQYF. The full variable domain, with the rest looked up from reference TRBV7-9 and TRBJ2-5, is DTGVSQNPRHKITKRGQNVTFRCDPISEHNRLYWYRQTLGQGPEFLTYFQNEAQLEKSRLLSDRFSAERPKGSFSTLEIQRTEQGDSAMYLCASSFTGLAQETQYFGPGTRLLVL.

The chain has TRBV21-1 and TRBJ2-2; the D call TRBD1 from the table was never checked on the DNA. TRBV21-1 is a pseudogene segment. This CDR3 region has 18 residues. CDR3 amino acids: CASSPRLRTEEATGELFF. The CDR3 DNA is TGTGCCAGCAGCCCCCGTCTCAGGACAGAAGAAGCCACCGGGGAGCTGTTTTTT.

Points on this clone: The sample holds other DNA sequences that translate to the same CDR3. The gene calls are TRBV5-1 and TRBJ2-1; TRBD2 agrees at 11 bases. Germline V gene data show CDR1 as SGHRS and CDR2 as YFSETQ. V shed 5 bases and J 5 bases; nucleotides not matched to a gene: 3. CDR3 length equals 14 residues. The CDR3 sequence is CASRTSGTNNEQFF. CDR3 DNA sequence: TGCGCCAGCAGGACTAGCGGGACGAACAATGAGCAGTTCTTC.

This clone was picked up one time. This chain links TRBV11-2 with TRBJ2-1, with 7 bases identical to TRBD1. CDR3 length: 14 amino acids. Germline-derived CDR1 and CDR2 are SGHAT and FQNNGV. After removal of 3 bases from V and 4 bases from J, the junction contained 3 bases not matched to a gene. CDR3 residues: CASSLNRGYNEQFF. The CDR3 DNA follows: TGTGCCAGCAGCTTGAACAGGGGTTACAATGAGCAGTTCTTC.

This clone has more than one count but fewer than ten. J is TRBJ2-7 and V is TRBV25-1; D possibly matches TRBD1 or TRBD2 (6 bases each). Trimming removed 5 bases at V and 4 bases at J, with 12 bases between. Germline CDR1 reads MGHDK; CDR2 reads SYGVNS. The CDR3 has 13 amino acids. DNA of the CDR3: TGTGCCAGCAGTCCCGGAGGGGGTTACGAGCAGTACTTC. It is translated as CASSPGGGYEQYF.